These T cell receptor beta chains were read from a single sample in a study of blood T cell repertoires in COVID-19. Generated by immunoSEQ multiplex PCR, the TCRdb table keeps only in-frame clones and is missing some. The sample holds about 230,000 clones, about nine tenths seen once. Specimen: PBMCs or T cells enriched from blood (not recorded which). The receptors originated from a woman in her forties or fifties in a cohort exposed to, infected with or recovered from COVID-19 (not recorded which). CDR3s include the opening cysteine and the closing phenylalanine or tryptophan.

J | V | CDR3
TRBJ2-7 | TRBV5-1 | CASSFNTALDEQYF
TRBJ2-7 | TRBV3-1/TRBV3-2 | CASSQLPGLAVNSYEQYF
TRBJ1-4 | TRBV6-5 | CASSYLRASNEKLFF
TRBJ2-5 | TRBV7-3 | CASSLSASGGQETQYF
TRBJ2-1 | TRBV6-2/TRBV6-3 | CASSKENNEQFF
TRBJ1-5 | TRBV4-1 | CASTPGDRGFGSNQPQHF
TRBJ1-2 | TRBV6-5 | CASCTGGFSNYGYTF
TRBJ2-5 | TRBV7-2 | CASSLVAGVELETQYF
TRBJ1-5 | TRBV3-1/TRBV3-2 | CASSPVGNQPQHF
TRBJ2-1 | TRBV11-2 | CASSFLAGEVEQFF
TRBJ1-2 | TRBV7-2 | CASSPSGSNYGYTF
TRBJ2-5 | TRBV11-2 | CASSLVGQGYQETQYF
TRBJ2-2 | TRBV11-3 | CASSLEVGQRGTGELFF
TRBJ1-1 | TRBV12-3/TRBV12-4 | CASWWGGTTEAFF
TRBJ2-3 | TRBV24-1 | CATSDPSKDTQYF
TRBJ1-2 | TRBV5-8 | CASSLVEGANYGYTF
TRBJ1-6 | TRBV5-1 | CASSPASTGLNSPLHF
TRBJ2-7 | TRBV5-6 | CASSLPGQGANEQYF
TRBJ1-2 | TRBV9 | CASSVSSGTADGYTF
TRBJ1-3 | TRBV27 | CASSQSGAGNTIYF
TRBJ1-5 | TRBV12-5 | CASGSPGQPQHF
TRBJ1-6 | TRBV7-2 | CASSSAIPSSYNSPLHF
TRBJ1-2 | TRBV18 | CASSPAPGQGARGYTF
TRBJ2-1 | TRBV9 | CASSPRGQVDYNEQFF
TRBJ1-2 | TRBV9 | CASTYQTGGHGYTF
TRBJ2-2 | TRBV15 | CATSALGTRGTGELFF
TRBJ2-3 | TRBV6-2/TRBV6-3 | CASSSRYTQYF
TRBJ1-1 | TRBV29-1 | CHAGGRSTEAFF
TRBJ1-4 | TRBV4-3 | CASSQEGVTLNEKLFF
TRBJ1-4 | TRBV13 | CASSVRTGGGPNEKLFF
TRBJ2-7 | TRBV29-1 | CSVVPGVTYEQYF
TRBJ1-2 | TRBV27 | CASSTQISQGARDGYTF
TRBJ2-4 | TRBV10-1 | CASSLTGGNIQYF
TRBJ1-6 | TRBV7-9 | CASSLAGGNNSPLHF
TRBJ2-7 | TRBV21-1 | CASSKGFTGGWYEQYF
TRBJ2-7 | TRBV15 | CATSREGGAYEQYF
TRBJ2-1 | TRBV2 | CASKDRGRSSYNEQFF
TRBJ2-5 | TRBV5-1 | CASKNTGPEEETQYF
TRBJ1-5 | TRBV6-2/TRBV6-3 | CASSLFGVAGNQPQHF
TRBJ1-5 | TRBV18 | CASSPRQGDQPQHF
TRBJ1-2 | TRBV18 | CASSPSGGYYGYTF
TRBJ1-2 | TRBV7-2 | CASSSRQGGYGYTF
TRBJ1-2 | TRBV18 | CASSGRGDGGYTF
TRBJ2-2 | TRBV9 | CASSPHFEAGGELFF
TRBJ2-2 | TRBV11-1 | CASTPGTGATGELFF
TRBJ2-2 | TRBV6-5 | CASSLQTGNTGELFF
TRBJ1-2 | TRBV28 | CASSSTGTVNYGYTF
TRBJ1-1 | TRBV7-2 | CASSPSSGVGTEAFF
TRBJ2-3 | TRBV7-3 | CASSPPAADTQYF
TRBJ1-2 | TRBV18 | CASSPQPLGGGGYTF
TRBJ2-5 | TRBV7-2 | CASTPSGQETQYF
TRBJ1-1 | TRBV30 | CAWSRGLNTEAFF
TRBJ1-2 | TRBV18 | CASSPRGGRAPGGYTF
TRBJ2-2 | TRBV2 | CASTTSGGQFGAGELFF
TRBJ1-2 | TRBV6-5 | CASCWGRGYGYTF
TRBJ2-5 | TRBV5-8 | CASSLDFRAAQYF